These 6 T cell receptor beta chains share one sample of origin, sequenced in a study of Ad26.COV2.S vaccination and SARS-CoV-2 variants. Sequencing was performed with immunoSEQ multiplex PCR; in TCRdb, only in-frame clones are kept and a portion is missing. The table lists about 680,000 clones, roughly 90% of them singletons. The treatment: 19 received Ad26.COV2.S at low or high dose, single or two shots; about five received placebo; per-sample allocation not given. On day 63 after the first injection, vaccine and placebo recipients gave samples. The sequences come from peripheral blood, collected in a trial of Ad26.COV2.S vaccine versus placebo. These TCRs come from a person aged 18 to 65 who received the Ad26.COV2.S COVID-19 vaccine or a placebo.

The J gene is TRBJ2-7, the V gene TRBV6-5; D is ambiguous. Germline assignment: CDR1 MNHEY and CDR2 SVGAGI. Trimming cost V 6 bases and J 6 bases, with 9 bases left between them. The CDR3 has 11 amino acids. The CDR3 is CASSRGVEQYF. The CDR3 coding sequence is TGTGCCAGCAGCCGTGGCGTCGAGCAGTACTTC.

The CDR3 nucleotides read TGTGCCAGTAGTATTATAGCGGGGACAGTGCAAGAGACCCAGTACTTC. Encoded protein: CASSIIAGTVQETQYF. J is TRBJ2-5 and V is TRBV19, with D perhaps TRBD2 (8 bases). The CDR3 length is 16 residues. The ends were cut back, 3 bases at V and 2 bases at J, with 16 bases in the middle. From germline, CDR1 is LNHDA and CDR2 SQIVND (reference sequence).

This chain uses TRBV7-2 with TRBJ1-1; D uncertain. CDR3 length: 13 residues. Trimming left V 3 bases short and J 0 bases short, with 5 bases between. Germline-derived CDR1 and CDR2 are SGHTA and FQGNSA. As DNA, the CDR3 is TGTGCCAGCAGCTTTCTTATGAACACTGAAGCTTTCTTT. It specifies CASSFLMNTEAFF.

The rearrangement links TRBV5-6 to TRBJ1-3; 9 positions match TRBD1. V shed 3 bases, J shed 0 bases, and the junction held 7 bases outside the gene matches. Germline V gene sequence: CDR1 SGHDT, CDR2 YYEEEE. CDR3 length: 17 residues. The CDR3 DNA reads TGTGCCAGCAGCTCCCCTCGGGACAGGGCCTCTGGAAACACCATATATTTT. Amino acids: CASSSPRDRASGNTIYF.

This clone was seen just once. This chain uses TRBV7-9 with TRBJ2-1; D is uncertain. V was cut by 2 bases and J by 6 bases, with 8 bases left in between. Germline loops: CDR1 SEHNR, CDR2 FQNEAQ (reference sequence). The CDR3 sequence is 13 residues long. The CDR3 sequence: CASSLRLGNEQFF. As DNA, the CDR3 is TGTGCCAGCAGCTTAAGATTGGGCAATGAGCAGTTCTTC.

V usage is TRBV19 and J usage is TRBJ1-1; D not resolved. The CDR3 loop spans 14 amino acids. Between the trimmed V and J ends, which lost 5 bases and 0 bases, there was a span of 10 bases. In germline, CDR1 is LNHDA, CDR2 SQIVND (reference sequence). Here the CDR3 DNA reads TGTGCCAGTAGTTATGATCCCATGAACACTGAAGCTTTCTTT. Translated: CASSYDPMNTEAFF.